A selection of T cell receptor beta chains follows, all from one sample in a study of T cells in Graves' hyperthyroidism and ophthalmopathy. One entry per CDR3 protein, called by TCRdb with MiXCR from the multiplex PCR reads. Counted here are 200,000 to 300,000 distinct CDR3 sequences, over 20% occurring once; the ten biggest clones make up 35%. The sample was blood. These TCRs come from a woman aged 40 to 50 with Graves' ophthalmopathy. Both conserved end residues are part of each CDR3. D genes are given only for firm matches.

d_call | v_call | cdr3_aa
TRBD1 | TRBV24-1 | CATSDLDRGRETQYF
NA | TRBV6-1 | CASRGFMNTEAFF
TRBD1 | TRBV11-2 | CASSRGGSSSSYEQYF
TRBD1 | TRBV12-3/TRBV12-4 | CASRPTGGFGNTIYF
TRBD1 | TRBV19 | CASKGVRGQDQETQYF
NA | TRBV7-8 | CASSAGVWNTEAFF
TRBD1 | TRBV11-3 | CASSVQGGGQAFF
NA | TRBV28 | CASSAQGGQYFGPANTGELFF
NA | TRBV6-2/TRBV6-3 | CASSYPPGAYEQYF
TRBD1 | TRBV19 | CASGTGDNQPQHF
TRBD2 | TRBV5-1 | CASSLGEGGPYEQYF
TRBD2 | TRBV5-1 | CASSEGLAGASEQYF
NA | TRBV5-1 | CASSSTGSPEAFF
NA | TRBV19 | CASISTWGDQPQHF
NA | TRBV29-1 | CSVASSPIAQYF
NA | TRBV15 | CATSREDRFGPNTEAFF